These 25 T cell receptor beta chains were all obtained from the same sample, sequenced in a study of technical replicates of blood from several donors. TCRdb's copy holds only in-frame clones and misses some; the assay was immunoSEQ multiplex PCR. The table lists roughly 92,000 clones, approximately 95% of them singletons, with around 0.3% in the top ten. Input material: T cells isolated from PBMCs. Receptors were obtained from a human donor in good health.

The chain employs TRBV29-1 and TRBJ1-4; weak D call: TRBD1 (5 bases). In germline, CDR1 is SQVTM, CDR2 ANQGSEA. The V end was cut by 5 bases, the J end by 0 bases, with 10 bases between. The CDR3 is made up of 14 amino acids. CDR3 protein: CSVTGGATNEKLFF. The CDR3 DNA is TGCAGCGTTACCGGGGGGGCAACTAATGAAAAACTGTTTTTT.

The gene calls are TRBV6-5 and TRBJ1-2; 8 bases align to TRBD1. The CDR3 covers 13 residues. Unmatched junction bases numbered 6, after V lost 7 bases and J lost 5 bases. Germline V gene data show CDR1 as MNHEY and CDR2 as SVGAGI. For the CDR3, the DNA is TGTGCCAGCACAACGACAGGGGTATATGGCTACACCTTC. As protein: CASTTTGVYGYTF.

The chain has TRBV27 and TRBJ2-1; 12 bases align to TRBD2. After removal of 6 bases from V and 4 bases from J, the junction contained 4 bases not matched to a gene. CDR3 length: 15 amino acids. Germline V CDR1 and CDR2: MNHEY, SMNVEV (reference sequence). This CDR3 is CASRSGTSGYNEQFF. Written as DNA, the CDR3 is TGTGCCAGCAGATCCGGGACTAGCGGGTACAATGAGCAGTTCTTC.

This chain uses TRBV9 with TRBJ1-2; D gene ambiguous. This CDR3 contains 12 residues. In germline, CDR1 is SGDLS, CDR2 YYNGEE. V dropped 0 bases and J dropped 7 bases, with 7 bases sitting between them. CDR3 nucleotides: TGTGCCAGCAGCGTAGCTCTAGGTGGCTACACCTTC. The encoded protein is CASSVALGGYTF. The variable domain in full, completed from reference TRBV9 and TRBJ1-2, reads DSGVTQTPKHLITATGQRVTLRCSPRSGDLSVYWYQQSLDQGLQFLIQYYNGEERAKGNILERFSAQQFPDLHSELNLSSLELGDSALYFCASSVALGGYTFGSGTRLTVV.

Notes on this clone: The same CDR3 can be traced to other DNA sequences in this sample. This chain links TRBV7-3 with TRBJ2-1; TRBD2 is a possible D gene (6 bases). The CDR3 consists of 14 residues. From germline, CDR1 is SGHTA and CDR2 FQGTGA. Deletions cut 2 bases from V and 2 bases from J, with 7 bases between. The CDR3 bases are TGTGCCAGCAGCTTATCGGGAGCCTACAATGAGCAGTTCTTC. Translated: CASSLSGAYNEQFF.

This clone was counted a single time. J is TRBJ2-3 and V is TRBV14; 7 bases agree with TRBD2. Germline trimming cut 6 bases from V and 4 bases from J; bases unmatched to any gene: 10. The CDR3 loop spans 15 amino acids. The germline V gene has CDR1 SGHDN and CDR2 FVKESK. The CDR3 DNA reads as TGTGCCAGCAGAACCGGGAGGTCCATCGCAGATACGCAGTATTTT. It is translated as CASRTGRSIADTQYF. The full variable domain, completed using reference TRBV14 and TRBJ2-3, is EAGVTQFPSHSVIEKGQTVTLRCDPISGHDNLYWYRRVMGKEIKFLLHFVKESKQDESGMPNNRFLAERTGGTYSTLKVQPAELEDSGVYFCASRTGRSIADTQYFGPGTRLTVL.

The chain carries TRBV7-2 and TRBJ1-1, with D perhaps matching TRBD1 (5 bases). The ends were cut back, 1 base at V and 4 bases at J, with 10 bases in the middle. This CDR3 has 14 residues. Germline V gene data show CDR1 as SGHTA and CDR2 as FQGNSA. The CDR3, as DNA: TGTGCCAGCAGCTTAGGGGGCCGCGGCACTGAAGCTTTCTTT. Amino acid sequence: CASSLGGRGTEAFF. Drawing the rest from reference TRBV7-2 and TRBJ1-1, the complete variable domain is GAGVSQSPSNKVTEKGKDVELRCDPISGHTALYWYRQSLGQGLEFLIYFQGNSAPDKSGLPSDRFSAERTGGSVSTLTIQRTQQEDSAVYLCASSLGGRGTEAFFGQGTRLTVV.

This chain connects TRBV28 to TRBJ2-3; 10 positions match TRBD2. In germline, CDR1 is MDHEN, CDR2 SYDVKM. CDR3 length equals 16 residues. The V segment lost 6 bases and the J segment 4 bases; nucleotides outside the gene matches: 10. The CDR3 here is CASSHFSGRNADTQYF. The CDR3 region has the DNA TGTGCCAGCAGCCACTTTAGCGGGAGGAATGCAGATACGCAGTATTTT.

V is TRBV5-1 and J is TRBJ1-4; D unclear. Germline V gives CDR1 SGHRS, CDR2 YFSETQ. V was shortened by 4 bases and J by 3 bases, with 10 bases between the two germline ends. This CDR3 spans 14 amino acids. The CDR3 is CASSPDTANEKLFF. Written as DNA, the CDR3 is TGCGCCAGCAGCCCCGACACGGCTAATGAAAAACTGTTTTTT.

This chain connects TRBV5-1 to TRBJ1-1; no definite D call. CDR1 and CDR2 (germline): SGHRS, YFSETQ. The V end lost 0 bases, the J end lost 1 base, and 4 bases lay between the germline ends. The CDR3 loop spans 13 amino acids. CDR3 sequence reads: CASSLERNTEAFF. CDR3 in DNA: TGCGCCAGCAGCTTGGAGAGGAACACTGAAGCTTTCTTT.

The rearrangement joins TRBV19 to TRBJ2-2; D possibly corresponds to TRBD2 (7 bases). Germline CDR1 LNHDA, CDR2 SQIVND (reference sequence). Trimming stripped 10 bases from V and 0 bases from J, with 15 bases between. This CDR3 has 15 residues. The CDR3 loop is CAIGGREANTGELFF. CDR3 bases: TGTGCCATTGGGGGCCGGGAGGCGAACACCGGGGAGCTGTTTTTT.

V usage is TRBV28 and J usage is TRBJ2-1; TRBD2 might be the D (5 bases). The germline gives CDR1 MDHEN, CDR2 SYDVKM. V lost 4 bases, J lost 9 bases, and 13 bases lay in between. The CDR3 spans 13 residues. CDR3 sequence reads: CASSSLGVGEQFF. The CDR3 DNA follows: TGTGCCAGCAGTTCGCTGGGAGTCGGTGAGCAGTTCTTC. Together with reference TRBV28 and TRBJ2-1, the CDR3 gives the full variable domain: DVKVTQSSRYLVKRTGEKVFLECVQDMDHENMFWYRQDPGLGLRLIYFSYDVKMKEKGDIPEGYSVSREKKERFSLILESASTNQTSMYLCASSSLGVGEQFFGPGTRLTVL.

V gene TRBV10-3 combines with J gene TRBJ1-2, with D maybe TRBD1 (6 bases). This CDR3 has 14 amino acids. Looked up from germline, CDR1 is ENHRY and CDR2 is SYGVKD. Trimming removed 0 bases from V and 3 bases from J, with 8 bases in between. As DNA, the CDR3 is TGTGCCATCAGTGAGTCGAGACAGGACTATGGCTACACCTTC. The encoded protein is CAISESRQDYGYTF.

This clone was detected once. The CDR3 region is CASRSEDYYNEQFF. The CDR3 bases are TGCGCCAGCAGATCTGAGGACTACTACAATGAGCAGTTCTTC. This chain uses TRBV5-1 with TRBJ2-1; D perhaps matches TRBD2 (6 bases). V was trimmed by 5 bases and J by 3 bases, leaving 12 bases between them. Per the germline V gene, CDR1 is SGHRS and CDR2 is YFSETQ. The CDR3 contains 14 residues.

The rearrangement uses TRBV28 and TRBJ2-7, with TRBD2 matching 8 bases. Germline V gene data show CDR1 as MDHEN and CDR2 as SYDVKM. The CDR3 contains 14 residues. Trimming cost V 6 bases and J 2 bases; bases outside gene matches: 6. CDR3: CASSTPSGPYEQYF. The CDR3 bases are TGTGCCAGCAGCACTCCTAGCGGGCCCTACGAGCAGTACTTC.

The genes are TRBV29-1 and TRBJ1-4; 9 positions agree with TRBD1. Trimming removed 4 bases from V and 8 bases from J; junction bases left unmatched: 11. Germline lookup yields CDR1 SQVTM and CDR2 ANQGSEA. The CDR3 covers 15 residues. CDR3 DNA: TGCAGCGTTGGAGGGACAGGGCTGGTTGGGGAAAAACTGTTTTTT. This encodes CSVGGTGLVGEKLFF.

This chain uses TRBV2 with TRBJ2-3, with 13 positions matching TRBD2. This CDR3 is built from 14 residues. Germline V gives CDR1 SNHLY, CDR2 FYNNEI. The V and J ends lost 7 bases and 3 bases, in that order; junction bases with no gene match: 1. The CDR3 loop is CASKGLAGTDTQYF. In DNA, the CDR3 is TGTGCCAGCAAGGGACTAGCGGGGACAGATACGCAGTATTTT.

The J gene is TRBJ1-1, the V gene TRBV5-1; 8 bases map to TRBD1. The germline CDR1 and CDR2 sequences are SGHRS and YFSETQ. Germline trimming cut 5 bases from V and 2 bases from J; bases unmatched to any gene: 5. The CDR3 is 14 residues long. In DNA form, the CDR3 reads TGCGCCAGCAGTCGCGACAGGGGAAACACTGAAGCTTTCTTT. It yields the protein CASSRDRGNTEAFF.

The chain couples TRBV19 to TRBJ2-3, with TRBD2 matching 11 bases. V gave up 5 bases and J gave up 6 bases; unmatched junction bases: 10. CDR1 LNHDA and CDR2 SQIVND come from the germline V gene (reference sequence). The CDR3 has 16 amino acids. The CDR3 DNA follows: TGTGCCAGTAGTCCCCATCTAACTAGCGGGAGTGATACGCAGTATTTT. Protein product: CASSPHLTSGSDTQYF.

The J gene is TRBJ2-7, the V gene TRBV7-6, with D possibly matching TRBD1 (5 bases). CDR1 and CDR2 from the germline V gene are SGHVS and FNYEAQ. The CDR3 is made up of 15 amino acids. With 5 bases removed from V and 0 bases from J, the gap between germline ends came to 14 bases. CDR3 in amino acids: CASSPSVQGSYEQYF. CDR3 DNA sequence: TGTGCCAGCAGCCCTTCCGTCCAGGGCTCCTACGAGCAGTACTTC.

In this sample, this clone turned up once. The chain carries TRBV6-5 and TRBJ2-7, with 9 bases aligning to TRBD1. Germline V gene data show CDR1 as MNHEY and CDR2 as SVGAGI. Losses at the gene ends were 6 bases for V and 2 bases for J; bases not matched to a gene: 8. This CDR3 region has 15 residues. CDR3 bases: TGTGCCAGCAGGCTACTGGGACAGGGAGCCTACGAGCAGTACTTC. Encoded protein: CASRLLGQGAYEQYF.

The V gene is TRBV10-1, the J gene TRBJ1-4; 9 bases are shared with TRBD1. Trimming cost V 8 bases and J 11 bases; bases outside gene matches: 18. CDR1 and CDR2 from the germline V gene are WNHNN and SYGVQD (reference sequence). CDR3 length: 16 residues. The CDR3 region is CASSPGQGLQQDKLFF. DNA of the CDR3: TGCGCCAGCTCCCCGGGACAGGGCCTCCAGCAGGATAAACTGTTTTTT.

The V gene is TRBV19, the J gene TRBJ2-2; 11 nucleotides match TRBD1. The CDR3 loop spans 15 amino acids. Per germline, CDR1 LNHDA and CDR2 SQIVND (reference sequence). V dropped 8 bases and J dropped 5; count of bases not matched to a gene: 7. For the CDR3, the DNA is TGTGCCAGTCATCTGGGACAGGGGGAGACCGGGGAGCTGTTTTTT. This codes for CASHLGQGETGELFF.

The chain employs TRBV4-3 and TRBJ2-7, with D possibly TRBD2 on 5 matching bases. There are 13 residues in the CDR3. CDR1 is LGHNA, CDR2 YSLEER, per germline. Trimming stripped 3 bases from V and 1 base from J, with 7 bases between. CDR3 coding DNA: TGCGCCAGCAGCCAGGAGGCTTCCTACGAGCAGTACTTC. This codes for CASSQEASYEQYF.

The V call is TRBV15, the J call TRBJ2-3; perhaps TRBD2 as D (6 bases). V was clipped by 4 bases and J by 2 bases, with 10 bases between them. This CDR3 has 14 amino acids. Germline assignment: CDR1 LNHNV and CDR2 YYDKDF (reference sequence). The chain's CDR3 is CATSNRRDTDTQYF. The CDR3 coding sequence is TGTGCCACCAGCAATCGGCGGGACACAGATACGCAGTATTTT. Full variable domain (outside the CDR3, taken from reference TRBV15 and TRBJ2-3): DAMVIQNPRYQVTQFGKPVTLSCSQTLNHNVMYWYQQKSSQAPKLLFHYYDKDFNNEADTPDNFQSRRPNTSFCFLDIRSPGLGDTAMYLCATSNRRDTDTQYFGPGTRLTVL.